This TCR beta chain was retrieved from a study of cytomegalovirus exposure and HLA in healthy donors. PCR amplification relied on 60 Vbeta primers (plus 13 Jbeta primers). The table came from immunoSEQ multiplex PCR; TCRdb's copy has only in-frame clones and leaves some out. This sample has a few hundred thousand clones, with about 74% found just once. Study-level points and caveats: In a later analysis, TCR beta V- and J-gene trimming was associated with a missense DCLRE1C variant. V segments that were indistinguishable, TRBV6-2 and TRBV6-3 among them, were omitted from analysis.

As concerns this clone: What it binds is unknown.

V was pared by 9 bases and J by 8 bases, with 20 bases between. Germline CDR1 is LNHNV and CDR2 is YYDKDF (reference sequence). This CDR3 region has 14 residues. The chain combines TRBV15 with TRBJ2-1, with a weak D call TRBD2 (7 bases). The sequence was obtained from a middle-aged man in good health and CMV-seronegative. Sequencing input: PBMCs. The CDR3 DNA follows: TGTGCCACGGGTCGGCGGGGGCGAAAGGATGAGCAGTTCTTC. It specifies CATGRRGRKDEQFF.